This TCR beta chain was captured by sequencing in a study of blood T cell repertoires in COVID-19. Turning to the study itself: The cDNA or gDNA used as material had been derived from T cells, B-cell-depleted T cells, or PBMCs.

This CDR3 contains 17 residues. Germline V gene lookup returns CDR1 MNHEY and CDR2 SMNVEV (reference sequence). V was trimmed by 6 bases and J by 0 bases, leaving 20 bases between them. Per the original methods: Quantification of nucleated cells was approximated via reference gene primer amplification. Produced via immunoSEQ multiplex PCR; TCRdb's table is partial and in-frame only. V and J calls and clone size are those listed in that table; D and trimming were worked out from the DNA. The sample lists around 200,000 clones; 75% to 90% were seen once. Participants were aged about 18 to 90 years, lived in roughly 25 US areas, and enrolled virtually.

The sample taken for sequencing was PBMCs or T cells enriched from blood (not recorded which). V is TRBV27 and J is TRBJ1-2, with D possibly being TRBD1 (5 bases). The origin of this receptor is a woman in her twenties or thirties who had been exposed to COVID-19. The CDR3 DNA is TGTGCCAGCAGCCCAGGACAATGGGCTTGGGCTAACTATGGCTACACCTTC. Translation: CASSPGQWAWANYGYTF.